This T cell receptor beta chain originates from a study of OX40 agonist ivuxolimab in advanced cancers. Across the study: Participants averaged approximately 61 years of age (range roughly 23 to 80) and were around 80% male.

This table comes from immunoSEQ multiplex PCR, and its TCRdb copy is limited to in-frame clones, with some not included. The sample includes about 28,000 clones, 75% to 90% of them seen just once. V was clipped by 0 bases and J by 4 bases, with 6 bases between them. The V gene's germline CDR1 is SGHDN and CDR2 FVKESK. The CDR3 sequence is 13 residues long. The clonotype originates from an adult with an advanced solid tumor such as melanoma, head and neck, liver or kidney cancer. The rearrangement joins TRBV14 to TRBJ2-5; D is ambiguous. Sequencing used CD4+ or CD8+ T cells sorted from blood, obtained in a trial of the OX40 agonist ivuxolimab. CDR3 loop: CASSQEVAETQYF. DNA for the CDR3: TGTGCCAGCAGCCAAGAGGTCGCAGAGACCCAGTACTTC.